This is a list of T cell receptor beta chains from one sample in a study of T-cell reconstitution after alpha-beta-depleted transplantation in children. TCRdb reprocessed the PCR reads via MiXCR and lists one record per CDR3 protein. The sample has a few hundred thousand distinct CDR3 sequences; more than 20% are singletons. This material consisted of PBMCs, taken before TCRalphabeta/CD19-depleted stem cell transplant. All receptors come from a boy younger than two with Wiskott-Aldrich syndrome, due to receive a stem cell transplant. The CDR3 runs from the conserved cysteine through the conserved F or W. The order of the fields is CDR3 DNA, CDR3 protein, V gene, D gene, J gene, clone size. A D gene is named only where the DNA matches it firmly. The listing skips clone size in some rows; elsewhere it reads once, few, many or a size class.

TGTGCCACCAGTGTCAGCGGGAAAGGTTACAATGAGCAGTTCTTC	CATSVSGKGYNEQFF	TRBV24-1	TRBD2	TRBJ2-1	few
TGTGCCACCACTCCGGGACTAGCGGTCAATGAGCAGTTCTTC	CATTPGLAVNEQFF	TRBV15	TRBD2	TRBJ2-1	NA
TGTGCCAGCAGCTTAGTGGAGGGGAGTGAGCAGTTCTTC	CASSLVEGSEQFF	TRBV11-2	NA	TRBJ2-1	NA
TGCGCCAGCAGCTCAACAGGGTATGGTGAGCAGTTCTTC	CASSSTGYGEQFF	TRBV5-1	NA	TRBJ2-1	few
TGCGCCAGCAGCTTGATTGAACTCCCGAACACCGGGGAGCTGTTTTTT	CASSLIELPNTGELFF	TRBV5-1	NA	TRBJ2-2	NA
TGTGCCAGCAGTTTTTGGGCGAACTCCTACAATGAGCAGTTCTTC	CASSFWANSYNEQFF	TRBV12-3/TRBV12-4	NA	TRBJ2-1	NA
TGTGCCAGCATGATCCTCAGACGGGACAGGGTCTACGAGCAGTACTTC	CASMILRRDRVYEQYF	TRBV9	TRBD1	TRBJ2-7	NA
TGTGCCTGGAGTGCAGCGACTGGGGGCTACACCGGGGAGCTGTTTTTT	CAWSAATGGYTGELFF	TRBV30	NA	TRBJ2-2	NA
TGTGCCAGCTCACAGGGACAGGGAGGAAAGTACACTGAAGCTTTCTTT	CASSQGQGGKYTEAFF	TRBV18	TRBD1	TRBJ1-1	NA
TGTGCCAGCGGCCTTTGGGCCGCCACGAACTATGGCTACACCTTC	CASGLWAATNYGYTF	TRBV27	NA	TRBJ1-2	NA